This T cell receptor beta chain was sequenced for a study of blood T cell repertoires in COVID-19. At the level of the study: T cells, B-cell-depleted T cells, or PBMCs provided the cDNA or gDNA that served as material.

Authors' data handling: Amplification with reference gene primers provided the estimates of nucleated cell counts. Produced via immunoSEQ multiplex PCR; TCRdb's table is partial and in-frame only. V and J calls and clone size are given by that table; D and trimming were obtained from the DNA. The repertoire holds nearly 350,000 clones, around 87% seen once, with about 6.9% in the top ten. The germline V gene has CDR1 MNHEY and CDR2 SVGAGI. The V end lost 2 bases, the J end lost 7 bases, and 9 bases lay between the germline ends. The CDR3 covers 12 residues. This chain links TRBV6-5 with TRBJ2-7; no clear D gene. The sequenced sample consisted of peripheral blood. The TCR comes from a woman aged 50 to 65 with COVID-19, enrolled during active disease. This CDR3 reads CASSYGPWEQYF. In DNA, the CDR3 is TGTGCCAGCAGTTACGGCCCTTGGGAGCAGTACTTC.